This passage covers 5 T cell receptor beta chains from one sample sequenced in a study of spatial heterogeneity in lung cancer. TCRdb independently ran MiXCR on the 5' RACE reads; one entry per CDR3 protein. Seen here are 60,000 to 80,000 distinct CDR3 sequences, 13% observed once, and the top ten hold more than 7%. Noted time point: sample taken at primary tumor resection. From tumor, nontumor lung or frozen PBMC, whole RNA was taken unsorted for sequencing. The starting material was PBMCs, obtained at surgery. Source of these receptors: a male donor with early-stage non-small cell lung cancer.

This clonotype has only a few counts. The chain combines TRBV5-6 with TRBJ1-1; 7 bases map to TRBD1. The germline CDR1 and CDR2 sequences are SGHDT and YYEEEE. The ends lost 2 bases at V and 0 bases at J; junction bases unmatched: 4. The CDR3 contains 15 residues. Here the CDR3 reads CASSFLGQMNTEAFF. In DNA form, the CDR3 reads TGTGCCAGCAGCTTCCTGGGACAGATGAACACTGAAGCTTTCTTT.

The genes are TRBV4-1 and TRBJ1-2; D is perhaps TRBD1 (5 bases). The CDR3 is 15 amino acids. Trimming took off 0 bases at V and 2 bases at J, with 10 bases between the two ends. The V gene's germline CDR1 is MGHRA and CDR2 YSYEKL. The CDR3 DNA follows: TGCGCCAGCAGCCAAGAAAGGACACTCAACTATGGCTACACCTTC. Protein product: CASSQERTLNYGYTF.

The rearrangement links TRBV7-6 to TRBJ2-7, with TRBD1 matching over 8 bases. The trim removed 5 bases at V and 7 bases at J, leaving 13 bases unmatched. CDR1 SGHVS and CDR2 FNYEAQ come from the germline V gene. There are 15 residues in the CDR3. Written as DNA, the CDR3 is TGTGCCAGCAGCGACCAGGGGGCGTACGGTAAAGAGCAGTACTTC. Its protein product is CASSDQGAYGKEQYF.

This clonotype was seen repeatedly, ten times or more. CDR3 sequence (DNA): TGTGCCAGCCGGAGGCGGAGGGAGCCCCAGCATTTT. The encoded protein is CASRRRREPQHF. The chain joins TRBV28 to TRBJ1-5; the D is unclear. Germline CDR1 MDHEN, CDR2 SYDVKM. CDR3 size: 12 residues. The V gene lost 8 bases and the J gene lost 8 bases, with 13 bases spanning the gap.

The chain is built from TRBV20-1 and TRBJ2-5; D unresolved. With 5 bases removed from V and 0 bases from J, the gap between germline ends came to 10 bases. This CDR3 region has 13 residues. The germline V gene encodes CDR1 DFQATT and CDR2 SNEGSKA (reference sequence). CDR3 residues: CSAPTPYQETQYF. CDR3 nucleotides: TGCAGTGCTCCTACTCCATACCAAGAGACCCAGTACTTC.